The present TCR beta chain was sequenced within a study of CD8+ T cells in alopecia areata. The study's findings and limits: Whereas mice showed it more clearly, TCR sharing across patients was murkier, possibly because of HLA.

The sample holds a few counts of this clone. Its antigen is not identified. PBMCs, the starting material, were the source of sorted CD4+ and CD8+ T cells. This CDR3 has 14 residues. CDR1 is SQVTM and CDR2 is ANQGSEA in the germline V gene. The V and J ends lost 7 bases and 5 bases, in that order; junction bases with no gene match: 10. TCR sequencing used cDNA made by reverse transcription of extracted RNA. The protocol was immunoSEQ multiplex PCR, while the TCRdb copy is restricted to in-frame clones and leaves out a portion. The sample includes some 150,000 clones, about 51% of them seen just once. The source material was CD8+ T cells sorted from blood, sampled at week 0. The TCR originated in a human donor with alopecia areata. The chain couples TRBV29-1 to TRBJ1-1; 10 bases align to TRBD1. The CDR3 bases are TGCAGCGCGAGGGACAGGGGAAGAGAGACTGAAGCTTTCTTT. Translation: CSARDRGRETEAFF.